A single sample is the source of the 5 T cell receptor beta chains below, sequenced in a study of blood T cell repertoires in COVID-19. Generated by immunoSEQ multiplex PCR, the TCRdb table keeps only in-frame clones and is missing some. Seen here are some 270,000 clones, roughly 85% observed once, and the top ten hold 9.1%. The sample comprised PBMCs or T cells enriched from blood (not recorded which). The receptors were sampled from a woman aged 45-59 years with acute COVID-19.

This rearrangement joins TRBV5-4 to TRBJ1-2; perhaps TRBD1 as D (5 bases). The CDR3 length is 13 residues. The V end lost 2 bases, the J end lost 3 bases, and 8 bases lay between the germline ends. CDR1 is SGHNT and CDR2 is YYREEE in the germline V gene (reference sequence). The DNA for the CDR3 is TGTGCCAGCAGCTTACAGGATCACTATGGCTACACCTTC. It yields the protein CASSLQDHYGYTF. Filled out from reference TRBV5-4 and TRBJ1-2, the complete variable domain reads ETGVTQSPTHLIKTRGQQVTLRCSSQSGHNTVSWYQQALGQGPQFIFQYYREEENGRGNFPPRFSGLQFPNYSSELNVNALELDDSALYLCASSLQDHYGYTFGSGTRLTVV.

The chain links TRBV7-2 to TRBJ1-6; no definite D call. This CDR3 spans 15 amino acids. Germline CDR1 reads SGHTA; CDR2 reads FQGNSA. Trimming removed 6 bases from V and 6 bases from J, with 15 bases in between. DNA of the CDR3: TGTGCCAGCAGTCGGGGATTAGTATCTAATTCACCCCTCCACTTT. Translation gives CASSRGLVSNSPLHF. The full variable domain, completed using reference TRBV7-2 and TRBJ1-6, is GAGVSQSPSNKVTEKGKDVELRCDPISGHTALYWYRQSLGQGLEFLIYFQGNSAPDKSGLPSDRFSAERTGGSVSTLTIQRTQQEDSAVYLCASSRGLVSNSPLHFGNGTRLTVT.

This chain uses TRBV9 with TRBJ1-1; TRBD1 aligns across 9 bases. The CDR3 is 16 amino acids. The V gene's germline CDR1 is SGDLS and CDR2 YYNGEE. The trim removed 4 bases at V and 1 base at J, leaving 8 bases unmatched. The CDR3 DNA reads TGTGCCAGCAGCACGACAGGGGGGCAGCCGAACACTGAAGCTTTCTTT. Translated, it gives CASSTTGGQPNTEAFF.

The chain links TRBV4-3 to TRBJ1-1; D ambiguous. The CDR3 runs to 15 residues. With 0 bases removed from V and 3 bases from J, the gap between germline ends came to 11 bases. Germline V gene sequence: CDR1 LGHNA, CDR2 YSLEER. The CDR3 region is CASSQDNSLYTEAFF. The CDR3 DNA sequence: TGCGCCAGCAGCCAAGATAACAGCCTCTACACTGAAGCTTTCTTT.

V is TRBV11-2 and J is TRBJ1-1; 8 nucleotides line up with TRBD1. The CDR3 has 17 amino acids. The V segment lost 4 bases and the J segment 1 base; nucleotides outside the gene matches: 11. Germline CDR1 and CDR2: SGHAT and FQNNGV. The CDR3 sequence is CASSSGGPGGGNTEAFF. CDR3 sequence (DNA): TGTGCCAGCAGCTCCGGAGGCCCAGGGGGCGGGAACACTGAAGCTTTCTTT.